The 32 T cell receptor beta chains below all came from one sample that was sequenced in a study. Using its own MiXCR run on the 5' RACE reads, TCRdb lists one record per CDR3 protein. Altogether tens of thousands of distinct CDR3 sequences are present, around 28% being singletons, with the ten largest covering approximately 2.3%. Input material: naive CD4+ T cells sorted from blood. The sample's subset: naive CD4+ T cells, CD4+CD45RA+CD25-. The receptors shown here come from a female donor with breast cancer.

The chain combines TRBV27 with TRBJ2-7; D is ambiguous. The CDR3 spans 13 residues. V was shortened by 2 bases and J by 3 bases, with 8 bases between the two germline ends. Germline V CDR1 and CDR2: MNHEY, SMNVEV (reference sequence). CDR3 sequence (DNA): TGTGCCAGCAGTTTAAGTCCACGCTACGAGCAGTACTTC. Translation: CASSLSPRYEQYF.

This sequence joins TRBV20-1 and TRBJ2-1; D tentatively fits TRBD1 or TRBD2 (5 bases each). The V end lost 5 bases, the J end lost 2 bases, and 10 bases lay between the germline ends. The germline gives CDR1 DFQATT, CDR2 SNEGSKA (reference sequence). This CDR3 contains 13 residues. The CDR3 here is CSARQTTYNEQFF. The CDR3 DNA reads TGCAGTGCTCGACAGACTACCTACAATGAGCAGTTCTTC.

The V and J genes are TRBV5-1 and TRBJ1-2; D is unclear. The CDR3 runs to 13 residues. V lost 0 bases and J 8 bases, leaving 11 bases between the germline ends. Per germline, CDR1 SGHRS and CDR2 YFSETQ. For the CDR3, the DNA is TGCGCCAGCAGCTTGGACAGTCCCCTAGGCTACACCTTC. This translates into CASSLDSPLGYTF.

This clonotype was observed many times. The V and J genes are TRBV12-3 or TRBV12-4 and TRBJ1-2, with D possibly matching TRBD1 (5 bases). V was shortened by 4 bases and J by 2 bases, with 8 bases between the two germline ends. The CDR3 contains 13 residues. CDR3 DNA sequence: TGTGCCAGCAGTTCTCAGGGAAACTATGGCTACACCTTC. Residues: CASSSQGNYGYTF.

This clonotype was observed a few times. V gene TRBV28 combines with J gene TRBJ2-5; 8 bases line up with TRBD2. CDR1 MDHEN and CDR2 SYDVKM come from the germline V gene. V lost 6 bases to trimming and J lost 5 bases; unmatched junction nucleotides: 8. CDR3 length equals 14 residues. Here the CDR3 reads CASRPSGSWETQYF. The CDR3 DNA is TGTGCCAGCAGGCCCAGCGGGAGCTGGGAGACCCAGTACTTC.

The CDR3 is CATSRDQGAEGYTF. As DNA, the CDR3 is TGTGCCACCAGCAGAGATCAGGGGGCGGAAGGCTACACCTTC. The chain employs TRBV15 and TRBJ1-2; 8 nucleotides align to TRBD1. The V gene end was trimmed by 0 bases and the J gene end by 8 bases; junction bases not matched to a gene: 5. CDR3 size: 14 residues. CDR1 is LNHNV, CDR2 YYDKDF, per germline (reference sequence).

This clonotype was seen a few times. CDR3 DNA: TGTGCCAGCAGTTTGGGGACAGGGAACACCGGGGAGCTGTTTTTT. This codes for CASSLGTGNTGELFF. This chain uses TRBV12-3 or TRBV12-4 with TRBJ2-2, with 8 bases fitting TRBD1. CDR3 length: 15 amino acids. Trimming at V came to 3 bases and at J to 1 base, leaving 1 base not matched to a gene.

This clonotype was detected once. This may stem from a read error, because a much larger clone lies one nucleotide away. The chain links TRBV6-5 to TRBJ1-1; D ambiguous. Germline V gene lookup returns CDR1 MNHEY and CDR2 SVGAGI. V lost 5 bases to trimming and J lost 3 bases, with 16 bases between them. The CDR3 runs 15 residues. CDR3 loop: CASSHGRTSDTEAFF. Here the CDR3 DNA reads TGTGCCAGCAGTCACGGACGGACGTCGGACACTGAAGCTTTCTTT.

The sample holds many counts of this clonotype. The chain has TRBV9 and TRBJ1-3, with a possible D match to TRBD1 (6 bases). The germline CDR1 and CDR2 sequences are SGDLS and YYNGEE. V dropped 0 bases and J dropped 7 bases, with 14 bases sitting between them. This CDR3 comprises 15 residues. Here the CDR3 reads CASSVAGGSSNTIYF. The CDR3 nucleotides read TGTGCCAGCAGCGTAGCTGGGGGCTCCAGTAACACCATATATTTT.

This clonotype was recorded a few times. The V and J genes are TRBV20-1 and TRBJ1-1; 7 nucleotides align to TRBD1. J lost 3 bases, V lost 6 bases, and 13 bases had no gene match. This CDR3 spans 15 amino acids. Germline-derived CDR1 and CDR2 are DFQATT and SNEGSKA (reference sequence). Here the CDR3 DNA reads TGCAGTGCCCCCCGGGACAGTAACGAGGACACTGAAGCTTTCTTT. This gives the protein CSAPRDSNEDTEAFF.

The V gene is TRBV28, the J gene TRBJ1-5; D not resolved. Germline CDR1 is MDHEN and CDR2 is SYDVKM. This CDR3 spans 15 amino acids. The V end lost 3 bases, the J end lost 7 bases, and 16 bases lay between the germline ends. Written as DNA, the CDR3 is TGTGCCAGCAGTTTGGCGATGGGCTACTGGCAGCCCCAGCATTTT. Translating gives CASSLAMGYWQPQHF.

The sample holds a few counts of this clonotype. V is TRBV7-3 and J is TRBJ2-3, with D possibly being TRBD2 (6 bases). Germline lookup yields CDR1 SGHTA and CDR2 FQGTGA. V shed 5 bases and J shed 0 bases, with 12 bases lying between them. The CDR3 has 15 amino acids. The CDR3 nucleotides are TGTGCCAGCAGCCCCCAAGCGGGTAGCACAGATACGCAGTATTTT. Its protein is CASSPQAGSTDTQYF.

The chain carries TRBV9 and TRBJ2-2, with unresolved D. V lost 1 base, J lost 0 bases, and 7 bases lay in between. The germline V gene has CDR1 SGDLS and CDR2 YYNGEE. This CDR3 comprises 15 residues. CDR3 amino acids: CASSVQRTNTGELFF. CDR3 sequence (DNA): TGTGCCAGCAGCGTACAACGGACGAACACCGGGGAGCTGTTTTTT.

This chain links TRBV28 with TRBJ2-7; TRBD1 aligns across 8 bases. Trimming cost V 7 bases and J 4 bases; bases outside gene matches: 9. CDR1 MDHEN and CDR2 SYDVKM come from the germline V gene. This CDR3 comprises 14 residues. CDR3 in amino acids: CASTTGDRTYEQYF. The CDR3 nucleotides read TGTGCCAGCACCACCGGGGACAGGACTTACGAGCAGTACTTC.

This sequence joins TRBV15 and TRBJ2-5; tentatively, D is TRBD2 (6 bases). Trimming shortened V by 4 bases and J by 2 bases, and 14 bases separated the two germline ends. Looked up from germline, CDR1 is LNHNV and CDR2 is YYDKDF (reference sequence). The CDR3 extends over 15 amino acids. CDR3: CATSKRLGGQETQYF. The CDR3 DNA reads TGTGCCACCAGCAAACGACTGGGGGGACAAGAGACCCAGTACTTC. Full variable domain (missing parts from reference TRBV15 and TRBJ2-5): DAMVIQNPRYQVTQFGKPVTLSCSQTLNHNVMYWYQQKSSQAPKLLFHYYDKDFNNEADTPDNFQSRRPNTSFCFLDIRSPGLGDTAMYLCATSKRLGGQETQYFGPGTRLLVL.

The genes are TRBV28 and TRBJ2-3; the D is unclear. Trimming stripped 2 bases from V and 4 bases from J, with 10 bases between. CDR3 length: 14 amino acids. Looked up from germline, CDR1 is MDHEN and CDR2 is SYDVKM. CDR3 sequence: CASSLPLLPDTQYF. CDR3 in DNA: TGTGCCAGCAGTTTACCCCTCCTTCCAGATACGCAGTATTTT. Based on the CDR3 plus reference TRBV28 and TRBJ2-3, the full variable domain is DVKVTQSSRYLVKRTGEKVFLECVQDMDHENMFWYRQDPGLGLRLIYFSYDVKMKEKGDIPEGYSVSREKKERFSLILESASTNQTSMYLCASSLPLLPDTQYFGPGTRLTVL.

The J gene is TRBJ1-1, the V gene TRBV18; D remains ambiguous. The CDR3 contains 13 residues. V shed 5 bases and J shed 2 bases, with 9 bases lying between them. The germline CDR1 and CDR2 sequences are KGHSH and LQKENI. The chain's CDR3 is CASSAWVNTEAFF. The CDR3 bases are TGTGCCAGCTCAGCGTGGGTAAACACTGAAGCTTTCTTT.

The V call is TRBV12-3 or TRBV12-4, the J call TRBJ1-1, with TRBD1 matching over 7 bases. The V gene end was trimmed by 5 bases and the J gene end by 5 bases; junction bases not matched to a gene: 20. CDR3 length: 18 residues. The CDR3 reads CASSQSGTAYRMWTEAFF. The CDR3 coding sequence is TGTGCCAGCAGTCAAAGCGGGACAGCCTACAGGATGTGGACTGAAGCTTTCTTT.

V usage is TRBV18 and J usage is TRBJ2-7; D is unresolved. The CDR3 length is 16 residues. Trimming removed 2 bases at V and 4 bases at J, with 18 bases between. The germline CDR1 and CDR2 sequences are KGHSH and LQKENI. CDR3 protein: CASSPTRLDGGYEQYF. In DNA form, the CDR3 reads TGTGCCAGCTCACCAACCCGTTTAGACGGTGGGTACGAGCAGTACTTC. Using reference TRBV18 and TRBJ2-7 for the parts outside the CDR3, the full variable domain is NAGVMQNPRHLVRRRGQEARLRCSPMKGHSHVYWYRQLPEEGLKFMVYLQKENIIDESGMPKERFSAEFPKEGPSILRIQQVVRGDSAAYFCASSPTRLDGGYEQYFGPGTRLTVT.

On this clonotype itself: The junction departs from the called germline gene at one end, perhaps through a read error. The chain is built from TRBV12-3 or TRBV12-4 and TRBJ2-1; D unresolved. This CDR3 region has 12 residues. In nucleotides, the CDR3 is TGTGCCAGCTGTTTCTCCTTGGGTAATCGGTTCTTC. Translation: CASCFSLGNRFF.

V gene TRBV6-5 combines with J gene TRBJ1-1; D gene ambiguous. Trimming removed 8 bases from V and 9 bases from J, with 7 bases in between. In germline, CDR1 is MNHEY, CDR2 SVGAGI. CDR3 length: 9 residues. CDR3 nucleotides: TGTGCCAGCCCCAAAAAAGCTTTCTTT. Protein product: CASPKKAFF.

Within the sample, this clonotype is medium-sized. CDR3 amino acids: CSARLLAGKNDTQYF. Written as DNA, the CDR3 is TGCAGTGCTAGATTGCTAGCGGGCAAAAACGATACGCAGTATTTT. The chain links TRBV20-1 to TRBJ2-3; TRBD2 agrees at 8 bases. Germline V gene data show CDR1 as DFQATT and CDR2 as SNEGSKA (reference sequence). After removal of 2 bases from V and 6 bases from J, the junction contained 10 bases not matched to a gene. The CDR3 is 15 amino acids.

CDR3 sequence (DNA): TGTGCCAGCAGTTCCTACCGGACTAGCGCCTACGAGCAGTACTTC. Protein: CASSSYRTSAYEQYF. The chain has TRBV28 and TRBJ2-7; 9 nucleotides align to TRBD2. CDR3 length equals 15 residues. CDR1 and CDR2 (germline): MDHEN, SYDVKM. The junction had 6 bases not matched to a gene; V was cut back by 4 bases and J by 2 bases.

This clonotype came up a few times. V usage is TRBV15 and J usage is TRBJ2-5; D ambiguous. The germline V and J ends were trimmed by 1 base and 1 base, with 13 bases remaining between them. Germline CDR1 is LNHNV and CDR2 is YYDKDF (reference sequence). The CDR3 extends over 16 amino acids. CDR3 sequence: CATSRASRRVQETQYF. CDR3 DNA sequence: TGTGCCACCAGCAGAGCGTCGAGACGAGTCCAAGAGACCCAGTACTTC.

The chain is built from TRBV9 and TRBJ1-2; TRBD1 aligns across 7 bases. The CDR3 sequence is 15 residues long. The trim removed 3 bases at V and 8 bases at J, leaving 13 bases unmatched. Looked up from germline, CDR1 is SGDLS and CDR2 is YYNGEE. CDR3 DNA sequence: TGTGCCAGCAGCGCCGACGAGGGGGCAATTGGGGGCTACACCTTC. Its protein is CASSADEGAIGGYTF.

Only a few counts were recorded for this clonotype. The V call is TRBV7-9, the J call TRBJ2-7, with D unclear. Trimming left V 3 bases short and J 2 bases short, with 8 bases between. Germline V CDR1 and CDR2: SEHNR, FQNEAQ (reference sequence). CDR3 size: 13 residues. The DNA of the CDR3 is TGTGCCAGCAGCTTGGCCGTGACCTACGAGCAGTACTTC. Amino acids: CASSLAVTYEQYF.

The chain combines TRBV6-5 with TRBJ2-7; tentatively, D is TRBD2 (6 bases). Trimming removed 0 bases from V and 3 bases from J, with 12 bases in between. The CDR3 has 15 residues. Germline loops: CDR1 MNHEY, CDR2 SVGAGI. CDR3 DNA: TGTGCCAGCAGTTACTCAGGCAGGGAGGACTACGAGCAGTACTTC. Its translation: CASSYSGREDYEQYF.

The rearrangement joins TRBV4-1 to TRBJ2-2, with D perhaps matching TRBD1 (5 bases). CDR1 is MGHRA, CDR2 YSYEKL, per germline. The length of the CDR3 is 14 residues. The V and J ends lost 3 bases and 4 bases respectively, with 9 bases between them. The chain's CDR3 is CASSHATGTGELFF. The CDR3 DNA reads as TGCGCCAGCAGCCATGCCACAGGCACCGGGGAGCTGTTTTTT.

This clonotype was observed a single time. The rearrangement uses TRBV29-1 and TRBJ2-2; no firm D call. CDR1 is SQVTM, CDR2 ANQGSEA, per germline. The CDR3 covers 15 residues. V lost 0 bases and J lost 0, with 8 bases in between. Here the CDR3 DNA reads TGCAGCGTTGAAGAGGGCGGAGCGAACACCGGGGAGCTGTTTTTT. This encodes CSVEEGGANTGELFF.

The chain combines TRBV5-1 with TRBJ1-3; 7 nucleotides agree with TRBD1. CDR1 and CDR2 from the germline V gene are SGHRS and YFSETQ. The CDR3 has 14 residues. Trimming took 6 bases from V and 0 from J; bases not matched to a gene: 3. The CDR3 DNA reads TGCGCCAGCACCCGGGACAGCTCTGGAAACACCATATATTTT. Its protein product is CASTRDSSGNTIYF.

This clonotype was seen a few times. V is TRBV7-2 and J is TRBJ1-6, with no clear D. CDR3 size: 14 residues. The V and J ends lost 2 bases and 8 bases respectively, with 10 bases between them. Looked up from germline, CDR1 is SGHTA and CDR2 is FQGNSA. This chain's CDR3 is CASSLLGLDSPLHF. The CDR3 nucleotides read TGTGCCAGCAGCTTATTAGGTTTAGATTCACCCCTCCACTTT.

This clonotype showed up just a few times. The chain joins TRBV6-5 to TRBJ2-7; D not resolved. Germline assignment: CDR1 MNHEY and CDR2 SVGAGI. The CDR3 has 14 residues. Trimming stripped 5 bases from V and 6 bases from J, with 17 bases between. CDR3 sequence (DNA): TGTGCCAGCAGTGAAGGCCCTTTTATGGGCGAGCAGTACTTC. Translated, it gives CASSEGPFMGEQYF.